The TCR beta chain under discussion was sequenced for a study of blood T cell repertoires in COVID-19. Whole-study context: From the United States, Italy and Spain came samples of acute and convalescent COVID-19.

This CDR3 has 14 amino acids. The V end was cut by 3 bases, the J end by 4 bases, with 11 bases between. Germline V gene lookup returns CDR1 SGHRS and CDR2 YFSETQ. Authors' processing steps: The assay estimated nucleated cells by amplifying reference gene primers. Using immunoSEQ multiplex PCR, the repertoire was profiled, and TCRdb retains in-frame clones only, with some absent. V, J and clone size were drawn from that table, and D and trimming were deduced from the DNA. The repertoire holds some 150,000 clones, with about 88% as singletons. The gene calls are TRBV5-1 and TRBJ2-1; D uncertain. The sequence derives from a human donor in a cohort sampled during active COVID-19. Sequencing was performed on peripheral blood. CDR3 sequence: CASSSEVPYNEQFF. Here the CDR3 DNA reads TGCGCCAGCAGCTCTGAGGTGCCTTACAATGAGCAGTTCTTC. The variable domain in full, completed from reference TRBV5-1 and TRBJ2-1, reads KAGVTQTPRYLIKTRGQQVTLSCSPISGHRSVSWYQQTPGQGLQFLFEYFSETQRNKGNFPGRFSGRQFSNSRSEMNVSTLELGDSALYLCASSSEVPYNEQFFGPGTRLTVL.